These 17 T cell receptor beta chains were all obtained from the same sample, sequenced in a study of blood T cell repertoires in COVID-19. Profiled with immunoSEQ multiplex PCR; TCRdb holds only in-frame clones, not every one. The data contain about 65,000 clones, approximately 93% of them singletons. Sequencing used peripheral blood. The receptors come from a man aged 65 to 85 with active COVID-19.

This chain links TRBV6-5 with TRBJ2-3; 7 positions agree with TRBD1. The germline gives CDR1 MNHEY, CDR2 SVGAGI. The ends lost 7 bases at V and 6 bases at J; junction bases unmatched: 7. There are 13 residues in the CDR3. The CDR3 coding sequence is TGTGCCAGCAAACGGACAGGCGGCGATACGCAGTATTTT. This encodes CASKRTGGDTQYF.

CDR3: CATTRTSGGRSSYEQYF. CDR3 nucleotide sequence: TGTGCCACCACTCGGACTAGCGGGGGGCGAAGCTCCTACGAGCAGTACTTC. This sequence joins TRBV10-3 and TRBJ2-7; 14 bases agree with TRBD2. This CDR3 has 17 amino acids. V gave up 10 bases and J gave up 0 bases; unmatched junction bases: 11. Germline assignment: CDR1 ENHRY and CDR2 SYGVKD.

The V call is TRBV5-6, the J call TRBJ2-1; the D gene is possibly TRBD2 (5 bases). In germline, CDR1 is SGHDT, CDR2 YYEEEE. The CDR3 is made up of 15 amino acids. The ends were cut back, 2 bases at V and 9 bases at J, with 18 bases in the middle. CDR3 sequence reads: CASSLFRSLEGEQFF. The CDR3 DNA is TGTGCCAGCAGCTTATTTCGTTCACTAGAGGGTGAGCAGTTCTTC.

This chain uses TRBV6-4 with TRBJ2-7; maybe TRBD2 (5 bases). Germline lookup yields CDR1 MRHNA and CDR2 SNTAGT. CDR3 size: 13 residues. The germline V and J ends were trimmed by 1 base and 4 bases, with 8 bases remaining between them. The CDR3 nucleotides read TGTGCCAGCAGTGACTTACTAGTGTACGAGCAGTACGTC. Its protein is CASSDLLVYEQYV.

The chain combines TRBV6-1 with TRBJ2-7, with TRBD2 matching 9 bases. CDR1 MNHNS and CDR2 SASEGT come from the germline V gene. Losses at the gene ends were 3 bases for V and 2 bases for J; bases not matched to a gene: 8. The CDR3 consists of 16 residues. CDR3 amino acids: CASSDPPRLAAYEQYV. The CDR3 DNA reads TGTGCCAGCAGTGACCCGCCGAGACTAGCGGCCTACGAGCAGTACGTC.

V gene TRBV7-9 combines with J gene TRBJ2-1; 11 nucleotides agree with TRBD1. Germline CDR1 and CDR2: SEHNR and FQNEAQ (reference sequence). V gave up 5 bases and J gave up 8 bases; unmatched junction bases: 11. The CDR3 has 16 amino acids. CDR3 region: CASSERDRGLVDEQFF. CDR3 in DNA: TGTGCCAGCAGCGAAAGGGACAGGGGGTTGGTAGATGAGCAGTTCTTC.

The J gene is TRBJ2-5, the V gene TRBV7-9; TRBD2 agrees at 8 bases. V shed 5 bases and J 4 bases; nucleotides not matched to a gene: 6. Germline-derived CDR1 and CDR2 are SEHNR and FQNEAQ (reference sequence). The CDR3 loop spans 14 amino acids. CDR3 amino acids: CASSPRTSPETQYF. CDR3 DNA sequence: TGTGCCAGCAGCCCCCGGACTAGCCCAGAGACCCAGTACTTC.

This rearrangement joins TRBV18 to TRBJ2-6, with D tentatively TRBD2 (6 bases). The CDR3 has 16 residues. Germline CDR1 reads KGHSH; CDR2 reads LQKENI. V lost 0 bases to trimming and J lost 3 bases, with 9 bases between them. In DNA, the CDR3 is TGTGCCAGCTCACCACCGCGGGGTGATGGGGCCAACGTCCTGACTTTC. The encoded protein is CASSPPRGDGANVLTF.

The chain recombines TRBV7-6 with TRBJ2-1; a possible D gene is TRBD1 (6 bases). Per germline, CDR1 SGHVS and CDR2 FNYEAQ. The CDR3 spans 15 residues. V was clipped by 5 bases and J by 10 bases, with 21 bases between them. CDR3 DNA: TGTGCCAGCAGCCCAGTACGCGGTACAGGGTCGGAGCAGTTCTTC. Its protein is CASSPVRGTGSEQFF.

This sequence joins TRBV18 and TRBJ1-1; a possible D gene is TRBD1 (6 bases). V was trimmed by 1 base and J by 10 bases, leaving 13 bases between them. The CDR3 length is 13 residues. Germline values: CDR1 KGHSH, CDR2 LQKENI. CDR3 sequence reads: CASSPLSGEGAFF. The DNA for the CDR3 is TGTGCCAGCTCACCACTTTCAGGGGAAGGAGCTTTCTTT.

This chain uses TRBV28 with TRBJ1-1, with 8 bases identical to TRBD1. There are 14 residues in the CDR3. Trimming at V came to 4 bases and at J to 8 bases, leaving 9 bases not matched to a gene. The germline V gene encodes CDR1 MDHEN and CDR2 SYDVKM. The DNA of the CDR3 is TGTGCCAGCAGTTCTCCCCCACGGGACAGGGAAGCTTTCTTT. This encodes CASSSPPRDREAFF.

This clone was seen just once. Other DNA sequences in this sample translate to the same CDR3. The chain is built from TRBV24-1 and TRBJ2-2, with 10 bases aligning to TRBD1. CDR3 length equals 15 residues. CDR1 and CDR2 (germline): KGHDR, SFDVKD. V dropped 5 bases and J dropped 3; count of bases not matched to a gene: 2. Here the CDR3 DNA reads TGTGCCACCAGTGTGGGGACAGGGGACACCGGGGAGCTGTTTTTT. Residues: CATSVGTGDTGELFF.

The gene calls are TRBV6-2 or TRBV6-3 and TRBJ2-1, with D possibly being TRBD2 (7 bases). The CDR3 length is 16 residues. Germline-derived CDR1 and CDR2 are MNHEY and SVGEGT. V shed 2 bases and J shed 5 bases, with 16 bases lying between them. Here the CDR3 DNA reads TGTGCCAGCAGTTACGCGCCTCGGGGGGCTAACAATGAGCAGTTCTTC. This sequence encodes CASSYAPRGANNEQFF.

This chain connects TRBV3-1 (or the pseudogene TRBV3-2) to TRBJ2-2; D gene uncertain. The CDR3 sequence is 15 residues long. Germline V gives CDR1 LGHDT, CDR2 YNNKEL (reference sequence). V was cut by 0 bases and J by 8 bases, with 13 bases left in between. The CDR3 here is CASSQDARFWGELFF. DNA of the CDR3: TGTGCCAGCAGCCAAGATGCCAGGTTCTGGGGGGAGCTGTTTTTT.

This chain links TRBV10-3 with TRBJ2-1, with a possible D match to TRBD2 (7 bases). The ends were cut back, 2 bases at V and 8 bases at J, with 22 bases in the middle. The CDR3 loop spans 17 amino acids. The germline gives CDR1 ENHRY, CDR2 SYGVKD. The CDR3 sequence: CAISEPIAAGAGYEQFF. The CDR3 nucleotides are TGTGCCATCAGTGAGCCGATCGCGGCGGGGGCAGGGTATGAGCAGTTCTTC.

The V and J genes are TRBV18 and TRBJ2-2; D is ambiguous. CDR1 is KGHSH and CDR2 is LQKENI in the germline V gene. V was shortened by 0 bases and J by 0 bases, with 8 bases between the two germline ends. The CDR3 runs to 16 residues. This CDR3 is CASSPPTHPNTGELFF. CDR3 nucleotide sequence: TGTGCCAGCTCACCACCAACTCACCCGAACACCGGGGAGCTGTTTTTT.

The V and J genes are TRBV6-6 and TRBJ1-4; TRBD1 matches 7 bases. This CDR3 is 13 amino acids long. Germline V gene data show CDR1 as MNHNY and CDR2 as SVGAGI (reference sequence). Trimming at V came to 5 bases and at J to 9 bases, leaving 6 bases not matched to a gene. This CDR3 reads CASSPSGGQKLFF. The CDR3, as DNA: TGTGCCAGCAGTCCCTCAGGGGGGCAAAAACTGTTTTTT.